These T cell receptor beta chains were read from a single sample in a study of T-cell memory formation after mild COVID-19. TCRdb used MiXCR to reprocess the 5' RACE reads, holding one entry per CDR3 protein. The sample lists fewer than 250,000 distinct CDR3 sequences, under 30% occurring once. The sample comprised PBMCs or a T cell subset sorted from them (not recorded which). These receptors all stem from an adult woman who had mild COVID-19 (a few samples of this study predate the infection). Cell type and time point are not known. CDR3s include the opening cysteine and the closing phenylalanine or tryptophan. D genes are given only for firm matches.

d_gene,v_gene,j_gene,CDR3aa
.,TRBV3-1,TRBJ1-2,CASSRRQGYGYTF
.,TRBV5-4,TRBJ1-1,CASSSGPGRREDTEAFF
.,TRBV12-3/TRBV12-4,TRBJ2-7,CASSSPPGRGSYEQYF
TRBD2,TRBV12-3/TRBV12-4,TRBJ2-1,CASNSGGSYNEQFF
TRBD1,TRBV6-5,TRBJ2-2,CASSHSGPRTGSPGELFF
.,TRBV12-3/TRBV12-4,TRBJ2-6,CASSLPALIAGANVLTF
TRBD2,TRBV5-1,TRBJ2-2,CASSRGTTAFTGELFF
TRBD1,TRBV5-1,TRBJ1-1,CASSLRTGNTEAFF
.,TRBV11-2,TRBJ2-7,CASSPWAYEQYF
.,TRBV7-8,TRBJ2-1,CASSLGPDNEQFF